These T cell receptor beta chains were read from a single sample in a study of T cell responses to AZD1222 COVID-19 vaccine. The data were produced by immunoSEQ multiplex PCR, yet TCRdb's version contains in-frame clones alone and is incomplete. The sample carries roughly 110,000 clones, approximately 88% recorded once. Specimen: peripheral blood, collected on day 0 of AZD1222 vaccination. These TCRs come from an adult in good health. Each CDR3 is given with its conserved first and last residue. A D gene is named only where the DNA matches it firmly. Expanded clones get a size class; other rows say once, few or many, or leave the size out.

clone size	V gene	D gene	J gene	CDR3 DNA	CDR3 protein
NA	TRBV6-5	NA	TRBJ2-3	TGTGCCAGCAGTTACTCGGGGAGAGGCACAGATACGCAGTATTTT	CASSYSGRGTDTQYF
NA	TRBV2	TRBD2	TRBJ2-5	TGTGCCAGCAGTCGACTAGCGGGACCCACGAGGCGAGAGACCCAGTACTTC	CASSRLAGPTRRETQYF
NA	TRBV27	NA	TRBJ2-7	TGTGCCAGCAGTACCAGGACAGCGTCTTACGAGCAGTACTTC	CASSTRTASYEQYF
NA	TRBV24-1	TRBD2	TRBJ2-1	TGTGCCACCAGTGACCCTGGGGGCGGGAGGGAGGAGCAGTTCTTC	CATSDPGGGREEQFF
NA	TRBV5-5	NA	TRBJ2-6	TGTGCCAGCAGCTTGGCCCCGGCGGCGCCTTGGGCCAACGTCCTGACTTTC	CASSLAPAAPWANVLTF
once	TRBV19	NA	TRBJ1-5	TGTGCCAGTAGTTTTACCGGGACTGACAATCAGCCCCAGCATTTT	CASSFTGTDNQPQHF
NA	TRBV24-1	TRBD1	TRBJ1-1	TGTGCCACCACGGGACAGGGGAACACTGAAGCTTTCTTT	CATTGQGNTEAFF
NA	TRBV28	TRBD2	TRBJ2-7	TGTGCCAGCAGTTTAAGTAGCGGGAGCTACGAGCAGTACTTC	CASSLSSGSYEQYF
NA	TRBV18	NA	TRBJ1-4	TGTGCCAGCTCACCAGACAGTGGGCGGGAAAAACTGTTTTTT	CASSPDSGREKLFF
NA	TRBV6-4	TRBD1	TRBJ2-2	TGTGCCAGCGCTGACAGGGGAAGTAGCGGGGAGCTGTTTTTT	CASADRGSSGELFF
NA	TRBV19	NA	TRBJ2-7	TGTGCCAGTAGTATAGATATATGGCTGGGCGAGCAGTACTTC	CASSIDIWLGEQYF
once	TRBV7-3	TRBD1	TRBJ1-1	TGTGCCAGCAGCTTATCCGGGACAGGGGCCACTGAAGCTTTCTTT	CASSLSGTGATEAFF
NA	TRBV5-8	NA	TRBJ2-5	TGTGCCAGCCGCACCCGTGGGGCAGGCCGTGAGACCCAGTACTTC	CASRTRGAGRETQYF
NA	TRBV4-3	TRBD2	TRBJ2-7	TGCGCCAGCAGCCAAGATATCGGCGGGAGGTACGAGCAGTACTTC	CASSQDIGGRYEQYF
NA	TRBV18	NA	TRBJ1-2	TGTGCCAGCTCACCGCCCGGTAACAGCGACTATGGCTACACCTTC	CASSPPGNSDYGYTF
NA	TRBV13	NA	TRBJ1-1	TGTGCCAGCAGCCGCCGGGGAGTAGGGACTGAAGCTTTCTTT	CASSRRGVGTEAFF